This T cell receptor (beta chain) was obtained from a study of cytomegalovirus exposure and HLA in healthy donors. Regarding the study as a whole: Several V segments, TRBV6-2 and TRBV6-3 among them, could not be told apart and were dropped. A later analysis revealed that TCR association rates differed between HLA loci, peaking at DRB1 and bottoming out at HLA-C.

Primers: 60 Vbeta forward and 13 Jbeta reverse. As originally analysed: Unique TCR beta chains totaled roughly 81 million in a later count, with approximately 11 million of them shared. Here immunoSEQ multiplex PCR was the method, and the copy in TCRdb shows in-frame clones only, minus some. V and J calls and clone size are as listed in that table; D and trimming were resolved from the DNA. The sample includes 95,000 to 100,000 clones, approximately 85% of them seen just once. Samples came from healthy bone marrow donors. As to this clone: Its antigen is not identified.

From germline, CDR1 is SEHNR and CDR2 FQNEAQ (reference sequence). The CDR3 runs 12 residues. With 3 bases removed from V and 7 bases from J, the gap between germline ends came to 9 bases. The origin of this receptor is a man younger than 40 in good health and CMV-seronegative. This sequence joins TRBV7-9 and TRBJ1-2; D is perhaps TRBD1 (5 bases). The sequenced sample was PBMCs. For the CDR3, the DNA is TGTGCCAGCAGCTTTTCGGGGGGTGGCTACACCTTC. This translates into CASSFSGGGYTF. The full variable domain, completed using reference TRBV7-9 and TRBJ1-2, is DTGVSQNPRHKITKRGQNVTFRCDPISEHNRLYWYRQTLGQGPEFLTYFQNEAQLEKSRLLSDRFSAERPKGSFSTLEIQRTEQGDSAMYLCASSFSGGGYTFGSGTRLTVV.